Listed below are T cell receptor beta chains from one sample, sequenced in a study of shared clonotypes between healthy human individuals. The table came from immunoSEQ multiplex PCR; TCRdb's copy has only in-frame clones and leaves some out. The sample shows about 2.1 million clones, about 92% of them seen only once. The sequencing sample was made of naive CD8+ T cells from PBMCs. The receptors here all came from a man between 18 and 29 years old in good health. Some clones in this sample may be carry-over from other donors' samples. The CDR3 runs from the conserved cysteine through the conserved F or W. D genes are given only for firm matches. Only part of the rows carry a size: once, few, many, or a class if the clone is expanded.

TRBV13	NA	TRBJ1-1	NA	CASSDRDSLLMNTEAFF	TGTGCCAGCAGCGACCGGGATAGTCTGCTCATGAACACTGAAGCTTTCTTT
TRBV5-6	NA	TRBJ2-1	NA	CASSLSKHEQFF	TGTGCCAGCAGCTTGAGTAAGCATGAGCAGTTCTTC
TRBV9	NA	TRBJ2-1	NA	CASSDRDTYYNEQFF	TGTGCCAGCAGTGATCGGGACACCTACTACAATGAGCAGTTCTTC
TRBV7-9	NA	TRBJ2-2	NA	CASSLARENTGELFF	TGTGCCAGCAGCTTAGCGAGGGAGAACACCGGGGAGCTGTTTTTT
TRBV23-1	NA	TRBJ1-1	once	CASSRLGLSNTEAFF	TGCGCCAGCAGTCGCCTAGGACTTTCGAACACTGAAGCTTTCTTT
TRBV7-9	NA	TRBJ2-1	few	CASSSPGLLNEQFF	TGTGCCAGCAGTTCACCGGGCTTGTTGAATGAGCAGTTCTTC
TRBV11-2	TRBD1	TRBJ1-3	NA	CASREGTVSGNTIYF	TGTGCCAGCAGGGAAGGGACAGTCTCTGGAAACACCATATATTTT
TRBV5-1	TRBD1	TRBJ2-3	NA	CASSLSRDRGTDTQYF	TGCGCCAGCAGCTTGTCCAGGGACAGAGGCACAGATACGCAGTATTTT
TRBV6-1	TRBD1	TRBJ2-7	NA	CASSGWTGPSYEQYF	TGTGCCAGCAGTGGATGGACAGGGCCCTCCTACGAGCAGTACTTC
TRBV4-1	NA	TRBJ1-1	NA	CASSLLDLNTEAFF	TGCGCCAGCAGCCTCCTGGACCTGAACACTGAAGCTTTCTTT
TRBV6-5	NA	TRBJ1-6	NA	CASYNTSSYNSPLHF	TGTGCCAGCTATAACACCAGCTCCTATAATTCACCCCTCCACTTT
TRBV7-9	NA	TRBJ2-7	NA	CASSAPGSGPYEQYF	TGTGCCAGCAGCGCACCGGGGAGCGGCCCCTACGAGCAGTACTTC
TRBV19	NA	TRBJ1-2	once	CASSIYTSDGYGYTF	TGTGCCAGTAGTATCTATACCTCGGACGGGTATGGCTACACCTTC
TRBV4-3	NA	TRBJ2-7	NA	CASSQDRAAAYEQYF	TGCGCCAGCAGCCAAGACCGAGCTGCCGCCTACGAGCAGTACTTC
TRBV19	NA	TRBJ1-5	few	CASTGQSNQPQHF	TGTGCCAGCACTGGGCAGAGCAATCAGCCCCAGCATTTT
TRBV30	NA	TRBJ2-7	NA	CAWIPGQKDSYEQYF	TGTGCCTGGATCCCCGGGCAGAAGGATTCCTACGAGCAGTACTTC
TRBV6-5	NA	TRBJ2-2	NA	CASTHRNTGELFF	TGTGCCAGCACCCACCGGAACACCGGGGAGCTGTTTTTT
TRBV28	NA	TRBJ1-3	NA	CASRNTGRSGNTIYF	TGTGCCAGCAGAAATACCGGACGGTCGGGAAACACCATATATTTT
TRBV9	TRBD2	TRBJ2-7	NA	CASSVGDSGTSYEQYF	TGTGCCAGCAGCGTAGGTGATAGCGGGACCTCCTACGAGCAGTACTTC
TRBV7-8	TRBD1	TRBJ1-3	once	CASSSGTVSGNTIYF	TGTGCCAGCAGCTCCGGGACAGTCTCTGGAAACACCATATATTTT
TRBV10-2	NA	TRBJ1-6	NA	CASSEFVSSGDSPLHF	TGCGCCAGCAGTGAGTTTGTCAGCAGCGGGGATTCACCCCTCCACTTT
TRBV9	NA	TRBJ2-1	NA	CASSVGRVGYNEQFF	TGTGCCAGCAGCGTAGGCCGGGTTGGCTACAATGAGCAGTTCTTC
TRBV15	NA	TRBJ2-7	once	CATSSDRLSYEQYF	TGTGCCACCAGCAGTGACAGGCTATCCTACGAGCAGTACTTC
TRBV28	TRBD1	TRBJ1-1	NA	CASSLSYRGEAFF	TGTGCCAGCAGTTTATCTTACAGGGGAGAAGCTTTCTTT
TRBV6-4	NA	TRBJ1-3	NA	CASSPSGHSGNTIYF	TGTGCCAGCAGTCCCTCGGGTCACTCTGGAAACACCATATATTTT
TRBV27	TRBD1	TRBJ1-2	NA	CASQGQGYGYTF	TGTGCCAGCCAGGGACAGGGCTATGGCTACACCTTC
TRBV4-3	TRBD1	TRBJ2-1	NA	CASSQGQGAWEQFF	TGCGCCAGCAGCCAAGGACAGGGGGCGTGGGAGCAGTTCTTC
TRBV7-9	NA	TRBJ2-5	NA	CASSLSEETQYF	TGTGCCAGCAGCTTAAGTGAAGAGACCCAGTACTTC
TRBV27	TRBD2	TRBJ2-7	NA	CASSYGRGYEQYF	TGTGCCAGCAGTTACGGGAGGGGCTACGAGCAGTACTTC